This entry lists 6 T cell receptor beta chains sequenced from one sample in a study of blood T cell repertoires in COVID-19. Data came from immunoSEQ multiplex PCR; TCRdb stores just in-frame clones and leaves some out. Of approximately 150,000 clones in the sample, 80% to 90% were seen once. The sample consisted of peripheral blood. Source of these receptors: a man aged 45-60 years who had recovered from COVID-19.

The chain uses TRBV7-8 and TRBJ2-5; possibly TRBD1 for D (6 bases). Germline values: CDR1 SGHVS, CDR2 FQNEAQ. Trimming took 3 bases from V and 4 from J, leaving 12 bases between them. The CDR3 sequence is 14 residues long. The CDR3 DNA follows: TGTGCCAGCAGCTTTGGCCAGGGGCCAGAGACCCAGTACTTC. Translation: CASSFGQGPETQYF. The whole variable domain, remainder taken from reference TRBV7-8 and TRBJ2-5, is GAGVSQSPRYKVAKRGQDVALRCDPISGHVSLFWYQQALGQGPEFLTYFQNEAQLDKSGLPSDRFFAERPEGSVSTLKIQRTQQEDSAVYLCASSFGQGPETQYFGPGTRLLVL.

The chain couples TRBV7-2 to TRBJ2-7; TRBD1 agrees at 9 bases. This CDR3 spans 13 amino acids. Germline lookup yields CDR1 SGHTA and CDR2 FQGNSA. Trimming took 6 bases from V and 2 from J; bases not matched to a gene: 2. CDR3 loop: CASSGQGPYEQYF. CDR3 DNA: TGTGCCAGCAGTGGACAGGGGCCCTACGAGCAGTACTTC.

The chain has TRBV4-3 and TRBJ1-6; 9 positions agree with TRBD1. The CDR3 is 16 residues long. J gave up 8 bases and V 4 bases, and 9 bases lay outside the gene matches. The germline CDR1 and CDR2 sequences are LGHNA and YSLEER. Written as DNA, the CDR3 is TGCGCCAGCAGCCGAGTTATACAGGGGGCGGATTCACCCCTCCACTTT. It encodes CASSRVIQGADSPLHF.

The rearrangement joins TRBV9 to TRBJ2-5, with 10 bases that match TRBD1. V was pared by 2 bases and J by 0 bases, with 4 bases of the junction left unmatched. Germline-derived CDR1 and CDR2 are SGDLS and YYNGEE. This CDR3 has 16 amino acids. In nucleotides, the CDR3 is TGTGCCAGCAGCGTCGGGACAGGGGAGTACCAAGAGACCCAGTACTTC. This gives the protein CASSVGTGEYQETQYF. The full variable domain, its missing parts supplied by reference TRBV9 and TRBJ2-5, is DSGVTQTPKHLITATGQRVTLRCSPRSGDLSVYWYQQSLDQGLQFLIQYYNGEERAKGNILERFSAQQFPDLHSELNLSSLELGDSALYFCASSVGTGEYQETQYFGPGTRLLVL.

This clone was seen more than once but under ten times. This chain connects TRBV9 to TRBJ2-6; 7 nucleotides align to TRBD1. In germline, CDR1 is SGDLS, CDR2 YYNGEE. V shed 3 bases, J shed 4 bases, and the junction held 16 bases outside the gene matches. This CDR3 region has 19 residues. The DNA of the CDR3 is TGTGCCAGCAGCGCAGGGGGTGGGCCTCTAAAGACCGGGGCCAACGTCCTGACTTTC. Translating it yields CASSAGGGPLKTGANVLTF.

The J gene is TRBJ1-5, the V gene TRBV21-1; no DNA check was done on the table's D call, TRBD1. TRBV21-1 constitutes a pseudogene. This CDR3 has 16 amino acids. The CDR3 DNA follows: TGTGCCAGCAGCAAAACCCTACACAGGGGGAGGAGGCCCCAGCATTTT. Translation gives CASSKTLHRGRRPQHF.